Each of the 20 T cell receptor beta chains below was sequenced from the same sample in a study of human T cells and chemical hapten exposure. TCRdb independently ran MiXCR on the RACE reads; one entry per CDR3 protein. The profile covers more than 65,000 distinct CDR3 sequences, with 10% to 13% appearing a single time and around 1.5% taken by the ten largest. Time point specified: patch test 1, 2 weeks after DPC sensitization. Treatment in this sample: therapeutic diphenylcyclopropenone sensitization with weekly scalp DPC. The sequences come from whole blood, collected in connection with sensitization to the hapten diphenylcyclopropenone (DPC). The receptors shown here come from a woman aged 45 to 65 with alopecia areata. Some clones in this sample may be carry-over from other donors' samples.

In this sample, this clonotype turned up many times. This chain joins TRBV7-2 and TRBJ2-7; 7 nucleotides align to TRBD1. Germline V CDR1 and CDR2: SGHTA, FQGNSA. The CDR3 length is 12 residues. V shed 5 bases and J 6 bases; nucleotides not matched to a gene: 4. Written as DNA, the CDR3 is TGTGCCAGCAGCACCCGACAGGGCGAGCAGTACTTC. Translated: CASSTRQGEQYF.

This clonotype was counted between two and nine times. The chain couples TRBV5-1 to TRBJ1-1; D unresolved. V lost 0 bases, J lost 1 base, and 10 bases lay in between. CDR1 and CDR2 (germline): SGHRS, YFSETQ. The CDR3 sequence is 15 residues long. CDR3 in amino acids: CASSLAMGRNTEAFF. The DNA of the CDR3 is TGCGCCAGCAGCTTGGCTATGGGGAGGAACACTGAAGCTTTCTTT.

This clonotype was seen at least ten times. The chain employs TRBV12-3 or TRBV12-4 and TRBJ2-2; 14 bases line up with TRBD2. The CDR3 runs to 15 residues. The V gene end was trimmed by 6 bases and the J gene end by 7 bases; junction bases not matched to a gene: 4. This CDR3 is CASSLGLAGDGELFF. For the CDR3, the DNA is TGTGCCAGCAGCCTGGGACTAGCGGGGGACGGGGAGCTGTTTTTT.

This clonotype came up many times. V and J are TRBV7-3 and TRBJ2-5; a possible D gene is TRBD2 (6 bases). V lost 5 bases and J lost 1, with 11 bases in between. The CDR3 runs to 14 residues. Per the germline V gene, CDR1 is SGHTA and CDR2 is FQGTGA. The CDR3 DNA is TGTGCCAGCAGCCTGGGAGGCGGCCAAGAGACCCAGTACTTC. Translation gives CASSLGGGQETQYF.

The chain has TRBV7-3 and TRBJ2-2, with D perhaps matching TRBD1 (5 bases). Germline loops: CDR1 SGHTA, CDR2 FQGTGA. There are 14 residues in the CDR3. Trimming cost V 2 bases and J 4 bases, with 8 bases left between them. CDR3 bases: TGTGCCAGCAGCTTACAGGGATTCACCGGGGAGCTGTTTTTT. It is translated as CASSLQGFTGELFF.

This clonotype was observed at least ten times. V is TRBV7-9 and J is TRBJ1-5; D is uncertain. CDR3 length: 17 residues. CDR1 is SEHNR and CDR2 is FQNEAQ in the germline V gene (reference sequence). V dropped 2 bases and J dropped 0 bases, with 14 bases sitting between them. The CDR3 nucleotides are TGTGCCAGCAGCTTATTGCGCAGTCTTTATAGCAATCAGCCCCAGCATTTT. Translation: CASSLLRSLYSNQPQHF.

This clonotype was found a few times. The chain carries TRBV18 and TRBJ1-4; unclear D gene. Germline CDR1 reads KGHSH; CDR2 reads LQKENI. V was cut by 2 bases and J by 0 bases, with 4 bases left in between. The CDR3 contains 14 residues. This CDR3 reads CASSPDATNEKLFF. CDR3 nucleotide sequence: TGTGCCAGCTCACCAGATGCAACTAATGAAAAACTGTTTTTT.

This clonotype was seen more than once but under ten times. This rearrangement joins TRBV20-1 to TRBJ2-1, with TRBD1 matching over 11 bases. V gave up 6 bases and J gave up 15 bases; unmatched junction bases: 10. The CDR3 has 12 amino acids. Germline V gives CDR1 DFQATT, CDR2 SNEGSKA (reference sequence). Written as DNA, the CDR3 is TGCAGTGCCTCGTCGGACAGGGGGCCCCCGTTCTTC. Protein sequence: CSASSDRGPPFF.

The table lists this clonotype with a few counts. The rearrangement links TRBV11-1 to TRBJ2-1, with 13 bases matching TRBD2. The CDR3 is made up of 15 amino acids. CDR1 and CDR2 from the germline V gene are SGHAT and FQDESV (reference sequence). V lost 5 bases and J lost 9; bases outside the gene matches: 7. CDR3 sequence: CASSTGLAGRGEQFF. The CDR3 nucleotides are TGTGCCAGCAGCACGGGACTAGCGGGGAGGGGTGAGCAGTTCTTC.

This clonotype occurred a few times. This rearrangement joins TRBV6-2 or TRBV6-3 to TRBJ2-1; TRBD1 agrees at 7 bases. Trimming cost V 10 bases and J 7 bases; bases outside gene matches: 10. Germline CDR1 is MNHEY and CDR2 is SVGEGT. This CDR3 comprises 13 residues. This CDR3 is CAIGEGAWNEQFF. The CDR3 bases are TGTGCCATCGGAGAGGGGGCATGGAATGAGCAGTTCTTC.

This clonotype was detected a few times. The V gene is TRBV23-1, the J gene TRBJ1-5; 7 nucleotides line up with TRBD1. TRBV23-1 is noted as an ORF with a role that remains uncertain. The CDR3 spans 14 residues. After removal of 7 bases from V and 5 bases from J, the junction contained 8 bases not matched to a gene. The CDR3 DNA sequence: TGCGCCAGCACCTCCGACAGGGTAGATCAGCCCCAGCATTTT. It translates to CASTSDRVDQPQHF.

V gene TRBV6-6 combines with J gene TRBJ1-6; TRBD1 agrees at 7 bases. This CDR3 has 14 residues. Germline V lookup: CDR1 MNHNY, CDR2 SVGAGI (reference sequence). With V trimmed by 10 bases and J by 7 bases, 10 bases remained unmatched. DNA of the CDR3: TGTGCCACCCTAAAAGGGGGCGCGAATTCACCCCTCCACTTT. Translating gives CATLKGGANSPLHF.

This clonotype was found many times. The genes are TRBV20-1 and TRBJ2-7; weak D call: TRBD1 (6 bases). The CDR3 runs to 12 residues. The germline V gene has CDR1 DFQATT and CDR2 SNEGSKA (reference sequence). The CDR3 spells CSVRDTPYEQYF. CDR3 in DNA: TGCAGCGTCCGGGACACCCCCTACGAGCAGTACTTC.

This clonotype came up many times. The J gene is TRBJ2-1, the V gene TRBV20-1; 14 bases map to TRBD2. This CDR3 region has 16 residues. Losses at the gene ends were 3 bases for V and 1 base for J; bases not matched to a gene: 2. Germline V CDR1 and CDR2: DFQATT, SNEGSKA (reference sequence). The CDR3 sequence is CSARGLAGVSYNEQFF. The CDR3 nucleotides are TGCAGTGCTAGGGGACTAGCGGGAGTGTCCTACAATGAGCAGTTCTTC.

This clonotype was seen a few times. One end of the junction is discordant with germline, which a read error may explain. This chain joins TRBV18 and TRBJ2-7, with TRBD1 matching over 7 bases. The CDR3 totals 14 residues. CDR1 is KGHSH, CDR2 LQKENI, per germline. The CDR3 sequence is CVSSPGTVSYEQYF. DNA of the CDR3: TGTGTCAGCTCCCCCGGGACAGTCTCCTACGAGCAGTACTTC.

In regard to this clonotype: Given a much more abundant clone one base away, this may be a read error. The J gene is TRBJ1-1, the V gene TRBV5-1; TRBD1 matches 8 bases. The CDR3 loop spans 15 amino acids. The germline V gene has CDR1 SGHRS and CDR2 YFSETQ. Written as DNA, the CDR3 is TGCACCAGCAGGATCCAGGGGGCGAGGAACACTGAAGCTTTCTTT. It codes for CTSRIQGARNTEAFF.

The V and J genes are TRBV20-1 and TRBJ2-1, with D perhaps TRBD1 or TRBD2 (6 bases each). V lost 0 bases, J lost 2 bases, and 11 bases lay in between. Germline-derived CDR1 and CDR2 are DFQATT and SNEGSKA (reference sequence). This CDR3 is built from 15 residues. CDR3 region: CSARDEGGPYNEQFF. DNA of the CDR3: TGCAGTGCTAGAGATGAGGGGGGCCCCTACAATGAGCAGTTCTTC.

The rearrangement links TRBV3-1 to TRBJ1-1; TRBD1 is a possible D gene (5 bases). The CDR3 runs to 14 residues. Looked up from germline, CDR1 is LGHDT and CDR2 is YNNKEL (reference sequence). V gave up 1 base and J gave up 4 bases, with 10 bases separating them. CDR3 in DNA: TGTGCCAGCAGCCAAGCTAGGGGAGGCACTGAAGCTTTCTTT. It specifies CASSQARGGTEAFF.

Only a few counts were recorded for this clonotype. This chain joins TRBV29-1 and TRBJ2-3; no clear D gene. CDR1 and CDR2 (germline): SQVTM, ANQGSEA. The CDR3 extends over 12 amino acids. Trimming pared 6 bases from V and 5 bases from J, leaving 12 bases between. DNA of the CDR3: TGCAGCGTGGATCCCACGGGAGATACGCAGTATTTT. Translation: CSVDPTGDTQYF.

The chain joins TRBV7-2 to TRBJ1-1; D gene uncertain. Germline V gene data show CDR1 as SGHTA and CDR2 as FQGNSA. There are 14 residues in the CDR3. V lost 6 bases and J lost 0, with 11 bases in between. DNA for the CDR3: TGTGCCAGCAGATCGCCAAGCATGAACACTGAAGCTTTCTTT. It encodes CASRSPSMNTEAFF.